The clone carrying this TCR beta chain was counted a few times. The data originate from a study of blood T cells in healthy people across ages. Trimming stripped 6 bases from V and 8 bases from J, with 10 bases between. The CDR3 loop spans 11 amino acids. The germline V gene has CDR1 LNHDA and CDR2 SQIVND (reference sequence). Primers used in a second PCR of roughly 6 to 12 cycles were a sample-barcoded 5' primer and a J-beta primer mix. One entry per CDR3 protein, called by TCRdb with MiXCR from the 5' RACE reads. Among over 450,000 distinct CDR3 sequences listed, around 24% were seen once. These data were also filed under a second study, of T cells of mothers and their children.

The source material was blood. The receptor was derived from a boy younger than 18 in good health. The chain links TRBV19 to TRBJ1-2, with D hard to call. The CDR3 protein is CASRDPEGYTF. The CDR3 DNA reads TGTGCCAGTAGGGACCCTGAGGGCTACACCTTC.